This is a list of T cell receptor beta chains from one sample in a study of shared clonotypes between healthy human individuals. Sequencing used immunoSEQ multiplex PCR; TCRdb keeps in-frame clones, though not all of them. In the table there are about 2.4 million clones, more than 85% of which are singletons. The sample consisted of naive CD4+ T cells from PBMCs. The receptors here all came from a man younger than 35 in good health. Some clones in this sample may be carry-over from other donors' samples. The CDR3 runs from the conserved cysteine through the conserved F or W. Each record gives: J gene, D gene, V gene, clone size, CDR3 protein, CDR3 DNA. A D gene is named only where the DNA matches it firmly. Where a row states a size, it is once, few, many or the class of an expanded clone; other rows omit it.

j_call: TRBJ2-1; d_call: -; v_call: TRBV2; clone_size: -; cdr3_aa: CASSLLASEQFF; cdr3_nt: TGTGCCAGCAGCTTACTAGCAAGTGAGCAGTTCTTC
j_call: TRBJ1-3; d_call: -; v_call: TRBV6-6; clone_size: -; cdr3_aa: CASSYPSLYSGNTIYF; cdr3_nt: TGTGCCAGCAGTTACCCCTCCCTTTACTCTGGAAACACCATATATTTT
j_call: TRBJ2-7; d_call: -; v_call: TRBV11-2; clone_size: -; cdr3_aa: CASSLGASSDYEQYF; cdr3_nt: TGTGCCAGCAGCTTAGGGGCCTCAAGTGACTACGAGCAGTACTTC
j_call: TRBJ1-2; d_call: TRBD1; v_call: TRBV6-5; clone_size: -; cdr3_aa: CASSLRDRPALYGYTF; cdr3_nt: TGTGCCAGCAGTTTACGGGACAGACCGGCACTCTATGGCTACACCTTC
j_call: TRBJ2-1; d_call: -; v_call: TRBV5-1; clone_size: once; cdr3_aa: CASSMDSSSYNEQFF; cdr3_nt: TGCGCCAGCAGCATGGACTCAAGCTCCTACAATGAGCAGTTCTTC
j_call: TRBJ1-1; d_call: -; v_call: TRBV27; clone_size: -; cdr3_aa: CASSLFGGGTEAFF; cdr3_nt: TGTGCCAGCAGTTTATTCGGGGGCGGTACTGAAGCTTTCTTT
j_call: TRBJ2-4; d_call: -; v_call: TRBV7-9; clone_size: -; cdr3_aa: CASSLGQYNIQYF; cdr3_nt: TGTGCCAGCAGCTTAGGGCAGTATAACATTCAGTACTTC
j_call: TRBJ2-2; d_call: -; v_call: TRBV7-9; clone_size: -; cdr3_aa: CASSLARGLALVNTGELFF; cdr3_nt: TGTGCCAGCAGCTTAGCGCGTGGGCTAGCGTTAGTTAACACCGGGGAGCTGTTTTTT
j_call: TRBJ1-2; d_call: TRBD1; v_call: TRBV6-1; clone_size: -; cdr3_aa: CASSQTGAPLGYTF; cdr3_nt: TGTGCCAGCAGCCAAACAGGGGCGCCTCTCGGCTACACCTTC
j_call: TRBJ2-7; d_call: TRBD2; v_call: TRBV29-1; clone_size: -; cdr3_aa: CSVEEVRTSGIYEQYF; cdr3_nt: TGCAGCGTTGAAGAAGTGCGTACTAGCGGAATCTACGAGCAGTACTTC
j_call: TRBJ1-4; d_call: -; v_call: TRBV14; clone_size: -; cdr3_aa: CASSQPGVDEKLFF; cdr3_nt: TGTGCCAGCAGCCAGCCAGGCGTAGATGAAAAACTGTTTTTT
j_call: TRBJ1-1; d_call: -; v_call: TRBV7-2; clone_size: -; cdr3_aa: CASSLGGGEAFF; cdr3_nt: TGTGCCAGCAGCTTAGGAGGGGGTGAAGCTTTCTTT
j_call: TRBJ1-4; d_call: -; v_call: TRBV2; clone_size: -; cdr3_aa: CASILQGSPNEKLFF; cdr3_nt: TGTGCCAGCATTCTACAGGGTAGCCCTAATGAAAAACTGTTTTTT
j_call: TRBJ2-2; d_call: TRBD1; v_call: TRBV7-3; clone_size: -; cdr3_aa: CASRLDRGELFF; cdr3_nt: TGTGCCAGTCGACTGGACAGGGGGGAGCTGTTTTTT
j_call: TRBJ2-7; d_call: -; v_call: TRBV6-5; clone_size: -; cdr3_aa: CASSSHREGEQYF; cdr3_nt: TGTGCCAGCAGTTCTCACAGGGAGGGCGAGCAGTACTTC
j_call: TRBJ1-4; d_call: -; v_call: TRBV15; clone_size: -; cdr3_aa: CATGPGLGGKETNEKLFF; cdr3_nt: TGTGCCACCGGCCCAGGATTAGGGGGGAAAGAAACTAATGAAAAACTGTTTTTT
j_call: TRBJ1-2; d_call: -; v_call: TRBV27; clone_size: -; cdr3_aa: CASSYAGLGRNTYGYTF; cdr3_nt: TGTGCCAGCAGTTACGCGGGCCTGGGTCGGAACACCTATGGCTACACCTTC
j_call: TRBJ1-4; d_call: -; v_call: TRBV15; clone_size: -; cdr3_aa: CATTKGVLEKLFF; cdr3_nt: TGTGCCACCACCAAGGGGGTTTTGGAAAAACTGTTTTTT
j_call: TRBJ2-4; d_call: TRBD2; v_call: TRBV7-2; clone_size: -; cdr3_aa: CASSLVSGRENIQYF; cdr3_nt: TGTGCCAGCAGCTTAGTAAGCGGGAGGGAAAACATTCAGTACTTC
j_call: TRBJ2-7; d_call: -; v_call: TRBV27; clone_size: -; cdr3_aa: CASSPLGSNPYEQYF; cdr3_nt: TGTGCCAGCAGTCCCCTAGGCTCGAACCCCTACGAGCAGTACTTC
j_call: TRBJ2-3; d_call: TRBD1; v_call: TRBV7-9; clone_size: -; cdr3_aa: CASSLATGGSTDTQYF; cdr3_nt: TGTGCCAGCAGCTTAGCGACAGGGGGTTCAACAGATACGCAGTATTTT
j_call: TRBJ2-3; d_call: -; v_call: TRBV15; clone_size: -; cdr3_aa: CATSIKSVYDTQYF; cdr3_nt: TGTGCCACCTCTATAAAGTCTGTGTATGATACGCAGTATTTT
j_call: TRBJ1-5; d_call: -; v_call: TRBV15; clone_size: -; cdr3_aa: CATSRRVGVVQPQHF; cdr3_nt: TGTGCCACCAGCAGAAGGGTGGGGGTCGTTCAGCCCCAGCATTTT
j_call: TRBJ2-2; d_call: -; v_call: TRBV6-4; clone_size: -; cdr3_aa: CASSTQGGTGELFF; cdr3_nt: TGTGCCAGCAGCACGCAGGGGGGTACCGGGGAGCTGTTTTTT
j_call: TRBJ1-5; d_call: TRBD1; v_call: TRBV19; clone_size: -; cdr3_aa: CASRVSGTGGDGKMAQHF; cdr3_nt: TGTGCCAGTAGAGTCTCCGGGACAGGGGGTGATGGGAAAATGGCCCAGCATTTT
j_call: TRBJ2-2; d_call: TRBD2; v_call: TRBV5-4; clone_size: -; cdr3_aa: CASTVGGAALAGELFF; cdr3_nt: TGTGCCAGCACCGTGGGAGGGGCAGCTTTGGCCGGGGAGCTGTTTTTT
j_call: TRBJ2-3; d_call: -; v_call: TRBV5-4; clone_size: -; cdr3_aa: CASTVGQGTDTQYF; cdr3_nt: TGTGCCAGCACCGTGGGACAAGGCACAGATACGCAGTATTTT
j_call: TRBJ1-5; d_call: -; v_call: TRBV28; clone_size: -; cdr3_aa: CASSWGRASNQPQHF; cdr3_nt: TGTGCCAGCAGCTGGGGTCGGGCTAGCAATCAGCCCCAGCATTTT
j_call: TRBJ2-7; d_call: -; v_call: TRBV4-1; clone_size: -; cdr3_aa: CASSLLGTGAVEQYF; cdr3_nt: TGCGCCAGCAGCCTCCTGGGAACGGGGGCCGTCGAGCAGTACTTC
j_call: TRBJ1-2; d_call: -; v_call: TRBV6-5; clone_size: -; cdr3_aa: CASTSGDVNYGYTF; cdr3_nt: TGTGCCAGCACCTCAGGGGACGTCAACTATGGCTACACCTTC
j_call: TRBJ2-5; d_call: TRBD1; v_call: TRBV2; clone_size: -; cdr3_aa: CATTTGTYRQETQYF; cdr3_nt: TGTGCCACCACGACAGGGACCTACCGCCAAGAGACCCAGTACTTC
j_call: TRBJ1-4; d_call: -; v_call: TRBV19; clone_size: -; cdr3_aa: CASRGRPEKLFF; cdr3_nt: TGTGCCAGTCGCGGCAGGCCAGAAAAACTGTTTTTT
j_call: TRBJ1-4; d_call: -; v_call: TRBV7-2; clone_size: -; cdr3_aa: CASRRLATEKLFF; cdr3_nt: TGTGCCAGCAGGCGCCTAGCAACTGAAAAACTGTTTTTT